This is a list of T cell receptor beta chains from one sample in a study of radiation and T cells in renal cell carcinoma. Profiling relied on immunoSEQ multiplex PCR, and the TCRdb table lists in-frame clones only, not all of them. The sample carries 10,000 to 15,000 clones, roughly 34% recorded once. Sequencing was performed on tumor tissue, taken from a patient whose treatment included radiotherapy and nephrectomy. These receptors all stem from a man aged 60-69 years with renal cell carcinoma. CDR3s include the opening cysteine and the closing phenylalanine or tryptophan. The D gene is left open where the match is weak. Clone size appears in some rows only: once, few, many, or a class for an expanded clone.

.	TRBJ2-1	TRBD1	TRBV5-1	CASSPPGQGYNEQFF	TGCGCCAGCAGCCCGCCGGGACAGGGGTACAATGAGCAGTTCTTC
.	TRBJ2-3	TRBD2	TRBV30	CAGGLAGGADTQYF	TGTGCCGGGGGACTAGCGGGAGGTGCAGATACGCAGTATTTT
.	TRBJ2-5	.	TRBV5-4	CASSLVPAAAYQETQYF	TGTGCCAGCAGCTTAGTCCCCGCGGCAGCCTACCAAGAGACCCAGTACTTC
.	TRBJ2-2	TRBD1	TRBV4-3	CASSRTGTNTGELFF	TGCGCCAGCAGCCGGACAGGGACGAACACCGGGGAGCTGTTTTTT
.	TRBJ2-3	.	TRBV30	CAWSVGTADTQYF	TGTGCCTGGAGTGTAGGAACAGCAGATACGCAGTATTTT
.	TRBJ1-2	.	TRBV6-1	CASSERGNVYGYTF	TGTGCCAGCAGTGAGCGAGGGAATGTCTATGGCTACACCTTC
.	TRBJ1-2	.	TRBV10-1	CASSVGQNYGYTF	TGCGCCAGCAGCGTTGGACAAAACTATGGCTACACCTTC
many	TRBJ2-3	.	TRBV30	CAWMGWGTSTDTQYF	TGTGCCTGGATGGGTTGGGGAACTAGCACAGATACGCAGTATTTT
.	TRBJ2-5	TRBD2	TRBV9	CASSAQREDWRETQYF	TGTGCCAGCAGCGCCCAGCGGGAGGACTGGAGGGAGACCCAGTACTTC
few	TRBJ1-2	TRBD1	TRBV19	CASSTSTGVFNYGYTF	TGTGCCAGTAGTACCTCTACAGGGGTCTTTAACTATGGCTACACCTTC
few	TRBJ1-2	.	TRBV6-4	CASSDAGEGYTF	TGTGCCAGCAGTGACGCAGGGGAGGGCTACACCTTC
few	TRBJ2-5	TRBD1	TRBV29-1	CSIRQGESETQYF	TGCAGCATAAGACAGGGGGAGTCAGAGACCCAGTACTTC
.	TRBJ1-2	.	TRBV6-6	CASNPLRDVGYTF	TGTGCCAGCAACCCCTTAAGGGATGTTGGCTACACCTTC
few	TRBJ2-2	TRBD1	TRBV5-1	CASSLWVQGANRGELFF	TGCGCCAGCAGCTTGTGGGTTCAGGGGGCCAACCGCGGGGAGCTGTTTTTT
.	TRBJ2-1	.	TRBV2	CASSEEFNNEQFF	TGTGCCAGCAGCGAGGAGTTCAACAATGAGCAGTTCTTC
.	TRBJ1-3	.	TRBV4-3	CASSQEVGSGNTIYF	TGCGCCAGCAGCCAAGAAGTGGGATCTGGAAACACCATATATTTT
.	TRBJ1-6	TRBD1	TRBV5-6	CASSFGQGASNSPLHF	TGTGCCAGCAGCTTCGGACAGGGAGCATCGAATTCACCCCTCCACTTT
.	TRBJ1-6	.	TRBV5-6	CASSWTDNYSPLHF	TGTGCCAGCAGCTGGACCGACAACTACTCACCCCTCCACTTT
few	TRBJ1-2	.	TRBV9	CASSPGALGVSGYGYTF	TGTGCCAGCAGCCCCGGAGCCCTTGGGGTGAGCGGCTATGGCTACACCTTC
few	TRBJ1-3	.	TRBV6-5	CASTEGDTIYF	TGTGCCAGCACCGAGGGGGACACCATATATTTT
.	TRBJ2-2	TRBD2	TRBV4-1	CASNLGLAGPGELFF	TGCGCCAGCAACCTAGGACTAGCGGGACCCGGGGAGCTGTTTTTT
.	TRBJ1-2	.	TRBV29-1	CSVAQADWGKDGYTF	TGCAGCGTTGCCCAAGCGGACTGGGGGAAGGATGGCTACACCTTC
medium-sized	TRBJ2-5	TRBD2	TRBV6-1	CASTRSLGGGHYF	TGTGCCAGCACCCGCTCGTTGGGCGGGGGGCACTACTTC
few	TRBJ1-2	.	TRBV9	CASSARGDGYTF	TGTGCCAGCAGCGCCCGGGGGGACGGCTACACCTTC
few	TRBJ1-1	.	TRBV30	CAWSRTDMNTEAFF	TGTGCCTGGAGTAGGACGGATATGAACACTGAAGCTTTCTTT
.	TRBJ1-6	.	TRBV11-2	CADGDGDSPLHF	TGTGCCGACGGGGATGGGGATTCACCCCTCCACTTT
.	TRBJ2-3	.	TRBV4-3	CASSQERSRAPVWDTQYF	TGCGCCAGCAGCCAAGAAAGGTCCAGAGCCCCCGTTTGGGATACGCAGTATTTT
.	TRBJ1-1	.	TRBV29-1	CSVEMSVNTEAFF	TGCAGCGTTGAAATGTCGGTGAACACTGAAGCTTTCTTT
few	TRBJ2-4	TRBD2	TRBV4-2	CASSQSAGTSEGIQYF	TGTGCCAGCAGCCAATCGGCCGGGACTAGCGAGGGAATTCAGTACTTC
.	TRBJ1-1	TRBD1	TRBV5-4	CASSSKTGGNPEAFF	TGTGCCAGCAGCTCAAAGACAGGGGGGAACCCTGAAGCTTTCTTT
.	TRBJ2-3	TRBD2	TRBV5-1	CASSLAGRGLAGGPTDTQYF	TGCGCCAGCAGCTTGGCCGGTCGGGGACTAGCGGGAGGCCCCACAGATACGCAGTATTTT
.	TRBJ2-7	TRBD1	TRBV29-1	CSVGAGTGGNEQYF	TGCAGCGTTGGGGCCGGGACAGGGGGAAACGAGCAGTACTTC
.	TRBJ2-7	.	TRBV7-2	CASSATGYEQYF	TGTGCCAGCAGCGCCACTGGATACGAGCAGTACTTC
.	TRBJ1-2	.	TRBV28	CASGVLQGNYGYTF	TGTGCCAGCGGGGTACTCCAGGGTAACTATGGCTACACCTTC
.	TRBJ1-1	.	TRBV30	CAWNPGNTEAFF	TGTGCCTGGAATCCCGGAAACACTGAAGCTTTCTTT
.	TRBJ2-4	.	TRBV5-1	CASSLVGVKEDIQYF	TGCGCCAGCAGCTTGGTGGGAGTTAAGGAGGACATTCAGTACTTC
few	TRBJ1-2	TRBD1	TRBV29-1	CSVEDLTGAEFYGYTF	TGCAGCGTTGAAGATCTAACAGGGGCGGAATTCTATGGCTACACCTTC
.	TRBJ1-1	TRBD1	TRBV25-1	CASSRQGTNEAFF	TGTGCCAGCTCCCGACAGGGGACGAATGAAGCTTTCTTT
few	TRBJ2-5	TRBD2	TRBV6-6	CASSSGGPPTQYF	TGTGCCAGCAGTTCGGGGGGACCCCCGACCCAGTACTTC
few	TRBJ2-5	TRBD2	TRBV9	CASSDALAGQETQYF	TGTGCCAGCAGCGATGCACTAGCGGGGCAAGAGACCCAGTACTTC
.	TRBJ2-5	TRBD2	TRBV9	CASSLLAGALQETQYF	TGTGCCAGCAGCCTACTAGCGGGGGCCCTCCAAGAGACCCAGTACTTC
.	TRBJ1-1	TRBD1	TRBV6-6	CASSYPGGGTEAFF	TGTGCCAGCAGTTACCCAGGGGGTGGCACTGAAGCTTTCTTT
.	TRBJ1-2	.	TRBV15	CATRGSVGNYGYTF	TGTGCTACCCGGGGATCCGTGGGGAACTATGGCTACACCTTC
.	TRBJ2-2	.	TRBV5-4	CASSPVGQANTGELFF	TGTGCCAGCAGCCCTGTAGGGCAGGCGAACACCGGGGAGCTGTTTTTT
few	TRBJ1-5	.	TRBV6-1	CASKDSLLSPQHF	TGTGCCAGCAAGGACAGTCTCCTCTCGCCCCAGCATTTT